This TCR beta chain was documented in a study of T-cell reconstitution after alpha-beta-depleted transplantation in children (dated by TCRdb to about 2016). About the study as a whole: T-cell immune reconstitution after TCRalphabeta/CD19-depleted allogeneic hematopoietic cell transplantation in children was quantitatively tracked in the study by means of TCR repertoire profiling.

The library was made by PCR. TCRdb names Illumina HiSeq 2500 as the instrument used. TCR libraries were prepared with molecular barcoding, using unique molecular identifiers to normalize TCRbeta repertoire quantification. TCRdb passed the public sequencing reads through fastp at Q25 and MiXCR, retaining productive beta sequences. Under each unique CDR3 protein, matching rows form one entry showing the most common genes and DNA. For this sample there are around 600,000 distinct CDR3 sequences; approximately 17% appear just once. The ten top clones hold approximately 1% of the sample. In this sample, this clonotype turned up many times. There is no known antigen for this receptor. No base qualities exist here, and no much larger clone lies one base off it. The germline V gene yields SGHDT for CDR1 and YYEEEE for CDR2. The CDR3 runs 18 amino acids, cysteine and phenylalanine included. Just CDR3 DNA is preserved here, 54 bases in frame from base 1. V drops 4 bases and J drops 8 bases, leaving 28 bases in between.

This TCR was recovered from a human donor who donated a stem cell graft to a child with acute myeloid leukemia. The sequence joins TRBV5-6 to TRBJ2-1; TRBD2 is perhaps the D gene, given 6 matching bases. The specimen comprised PBMCs from the stem cell graft donor, sampled from the stem cell graft. The bases read TGTGCCAGCAGCGATCCGTGGGGGGTTGTAGTTGATGGAGATGAGCAGTTCTTC. This gives the protein CASSDPWGVVVDGDEQFF.